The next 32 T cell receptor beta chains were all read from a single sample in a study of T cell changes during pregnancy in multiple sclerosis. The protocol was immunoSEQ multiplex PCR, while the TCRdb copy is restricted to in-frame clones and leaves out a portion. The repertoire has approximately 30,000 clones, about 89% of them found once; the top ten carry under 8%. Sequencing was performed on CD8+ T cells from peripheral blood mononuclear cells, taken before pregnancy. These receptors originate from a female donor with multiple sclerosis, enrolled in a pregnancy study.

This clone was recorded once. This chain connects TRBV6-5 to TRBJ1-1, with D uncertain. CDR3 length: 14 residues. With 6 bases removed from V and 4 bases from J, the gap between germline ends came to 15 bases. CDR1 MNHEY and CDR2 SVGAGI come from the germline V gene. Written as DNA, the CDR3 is TGTGCCAGCAGCTTCAGTGCCAGTGGCACTGAAGCTTTCTTT. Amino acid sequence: CASSFSASGTEAFF.

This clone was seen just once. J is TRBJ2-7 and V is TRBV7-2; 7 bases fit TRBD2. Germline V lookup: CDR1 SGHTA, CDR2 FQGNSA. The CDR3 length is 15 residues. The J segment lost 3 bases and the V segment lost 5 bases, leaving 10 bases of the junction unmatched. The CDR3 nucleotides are TGTGCCAGCAGCCCGGGACTGGGGGAGGGCTACGAGCAGTACTTC. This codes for CASSPGLGEGYEQYF.

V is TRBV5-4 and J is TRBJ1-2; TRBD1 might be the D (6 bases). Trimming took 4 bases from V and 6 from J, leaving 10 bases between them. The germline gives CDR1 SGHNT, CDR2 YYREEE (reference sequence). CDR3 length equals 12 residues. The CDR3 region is CASSLRTDGYTF. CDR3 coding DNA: TGTGCCAGCAGCCTTCGGACAGATGGCTACACCTTC.

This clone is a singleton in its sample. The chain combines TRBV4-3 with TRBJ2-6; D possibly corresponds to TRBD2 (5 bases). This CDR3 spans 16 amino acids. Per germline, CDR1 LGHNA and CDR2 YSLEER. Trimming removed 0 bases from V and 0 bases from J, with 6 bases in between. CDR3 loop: CASSQDRGSGANVLTF. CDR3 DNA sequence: TGCGCCAGCAGCCAAGATCGGGGCTCTGGGGCCAACGTCCTGACTTTC.

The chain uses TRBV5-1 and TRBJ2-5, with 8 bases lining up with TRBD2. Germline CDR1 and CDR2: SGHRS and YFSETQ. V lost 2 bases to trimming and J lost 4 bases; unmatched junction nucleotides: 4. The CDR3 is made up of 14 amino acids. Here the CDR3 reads CASSFRLASETQYF. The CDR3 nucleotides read TGCGCCAGCAGCTTCCGACTAGCGTCAGAGACCCAGTACTTC.

The CDR3 here is CASSLVGAVYGYTF. The CDR3 DNA is TGTGCCAGCAGCTTAGTTGGAGCTGTCTATGGCTACACCTTC. The chain recombines TRBV7-9 with TRBJ1-2; D unresolved. V lost 1 base and J 4 bases, leaving 10 bases between the germline ends. This CDR3 is built from 14 residues. Germline V lookup: CDR1 SEHNR, CDR2 FQNEAQ (reference sequence).

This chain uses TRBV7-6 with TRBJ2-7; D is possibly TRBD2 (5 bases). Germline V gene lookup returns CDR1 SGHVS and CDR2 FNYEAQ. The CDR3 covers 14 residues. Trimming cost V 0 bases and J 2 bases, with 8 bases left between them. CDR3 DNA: TGTGCCAGCAGCTTAGCGGCGGGTACCTACGAGCAGTACTTC. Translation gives CASSLAAGTYEQYF.

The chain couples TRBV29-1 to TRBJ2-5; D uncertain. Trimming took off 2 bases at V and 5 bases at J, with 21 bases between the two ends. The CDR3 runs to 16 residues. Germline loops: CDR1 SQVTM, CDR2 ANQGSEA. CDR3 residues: CSVESQREPSEETQYF. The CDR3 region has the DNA TGCAGCGTTGAATCTCAGCGCGAACCATCAGAGGAGACCCAGTACTTC.

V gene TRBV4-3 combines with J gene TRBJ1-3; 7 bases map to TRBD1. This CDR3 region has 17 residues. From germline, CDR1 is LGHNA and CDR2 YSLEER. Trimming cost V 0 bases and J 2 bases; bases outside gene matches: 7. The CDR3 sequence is CASSQDPQGEAGNTIYF. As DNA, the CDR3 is TGCGCCAGCAGCCAAGATCCCCAGGGGGAGGCTGGAAACACCATATATTTT.

CDR3 residues: CASSVGTSSYEQYF. The CDR3 DNA reads as TGTGCCAGCAGTGTCGGGACTAGTTCCTACGAGCAGTACTTC. The chain combines TRBV6-1 with TRBJ2-7, with 8 bases lining up with TRBD2. Germline trimming cut 4 bases from V and 1 base from J; bases unmatched to any gene: 3. The CDR3 consists of 14 residues. Germline loops: CDR1 MNHNS, CDR2 SASEGT.

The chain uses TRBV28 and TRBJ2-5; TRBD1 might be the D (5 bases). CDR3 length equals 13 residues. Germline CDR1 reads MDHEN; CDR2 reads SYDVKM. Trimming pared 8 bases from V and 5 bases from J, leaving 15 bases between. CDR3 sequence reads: CASRRQLQETQYF. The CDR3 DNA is TGTGCCAGCCGACGACAGTTGCAGGAGACCCAGTACTTC.

The CDR3 protein is CASSDPDRSPFYTDTQYF. CDR3 DNA: TGTGCCAGCAGTGACCCAGACAGAAGTCCCTTTTACACAGATACGCAGTATTTT. The chain employs TRBV25-1 and TRBJ2-3; weak D call: TRBD1 (5 bases). V was clipped by 3 bases and J by 2 bases, with 21 bases between them. This CDR3 contains 18 residues. Germline V lookup: CDR1 MGHDK, CDR2 SYGVNS.

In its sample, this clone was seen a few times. The CDR3 DNA reads TGTGCCTGGAGTACACAGCCATTCTCTGGAAACACCATATATTTT. This encodes CAWSTQPFSGNTIYF. The rearrangement joins TRBV30 to TRBJ1-3; D is unresolved. V was trimmed by 2 bases and J by 0 bases, leaving 11 bases between them. CDR1 is GTSNPN, CDR2 SVGIG, per germline (reference sequence). This CDR3 region has 15 residues.

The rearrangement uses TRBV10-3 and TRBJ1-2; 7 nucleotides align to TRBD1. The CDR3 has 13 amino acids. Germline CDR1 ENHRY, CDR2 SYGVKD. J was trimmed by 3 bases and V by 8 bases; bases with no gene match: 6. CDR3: CAILRGTDYGYTF. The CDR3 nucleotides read TGTGCCATCCTGAGAGGGACAGACTATGGCTACACCTTC.

The CDR3 loop reads CASSYGQNTEAFF. CDR3 DNA: TGTGCCAGCAGTTACGGGCAGAACACTGAAGCTTTCTTT. The J gene is TRBJ1-1, the V gene TRBV6-5; no reliable D call. The CDR3 is 13 residues long. The germline gives CDR1 MNHEY, CDR2 SVGAGI. Trimming took off 2 bases at V and 1 base at J, with 5 bases between the two ends.

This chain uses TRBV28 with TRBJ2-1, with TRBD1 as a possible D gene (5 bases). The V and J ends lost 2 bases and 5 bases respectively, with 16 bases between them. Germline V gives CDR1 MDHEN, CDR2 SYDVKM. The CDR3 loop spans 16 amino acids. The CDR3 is CASSLISGSLNNEQFF. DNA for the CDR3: TGTGCCAGCAGTTTAATTTCAGGGTCCCTCAACAATGAGCAGTTCTTC.

CDR3: CASSMKGDRAGGYTF. The CDR3 nucleotides are TGTGCCAGTAGCATGAAGGGTGACAGGGCTGGCGGCTACACCTTC. V gene TRBV19 combines with J gene TRBJ1-2; 7 bases align to TRBD1. Germline V gene sequence: CDR1 LNHDA, CDR2 SQIVND (reference sequence). This CDR3 has 15 amino acids. V lost 6 bases and J lost 8; bases outside the gene matches: 15. The entire variable domain, with the rest obtained from reference TRBV19 and TRBJ1-2, is as follows: DGGITQSPKYLFRKEGQNVTLSCEQNLNHDAMYWYRQDPGQGLRLIYYSQIVNDFQKGDIAEGYSVSREKKESFPLTVTSAQKNPTAFYLCASSMKGDRAGGYTFGSGTRLTVV.

CDR3 region: CASSRGGENEKLFF. The CDR3 DNA is TGTGCCAGCAGCCGCGGAGGAGAGAATGAAAAACTGTTTTTT. The chain combines TRBV21-1 with TRBJ1-4. TRBV21-1 corresponds to a pseudogene. The CDR3 runs 14 residues.

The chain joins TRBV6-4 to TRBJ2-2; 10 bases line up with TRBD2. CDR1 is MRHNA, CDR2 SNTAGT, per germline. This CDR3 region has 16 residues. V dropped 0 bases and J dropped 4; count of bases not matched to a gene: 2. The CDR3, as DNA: TGTGCCAGCAGTGACTCGAGCGGGGGGGCCACCGGGGAGCTGTTTTTT. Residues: CASSDSSGGATGELFF.

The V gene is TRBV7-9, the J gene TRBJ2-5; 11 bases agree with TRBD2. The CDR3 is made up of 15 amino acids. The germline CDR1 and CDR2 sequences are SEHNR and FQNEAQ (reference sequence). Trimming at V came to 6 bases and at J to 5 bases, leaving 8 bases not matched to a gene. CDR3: CASRSIAGGPETQYF. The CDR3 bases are TGTGCCAGCAGGAGTATAGCGGGGGGGCCCGAGACCCAGTACTTC.

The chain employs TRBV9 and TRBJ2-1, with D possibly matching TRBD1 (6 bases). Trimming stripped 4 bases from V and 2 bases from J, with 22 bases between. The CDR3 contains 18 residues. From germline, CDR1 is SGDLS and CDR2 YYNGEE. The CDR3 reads CASSLTGSSGPPYNEQFF. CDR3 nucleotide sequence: TGTGCCAGCAGCCTTACAGGGTCCTCCGGGCCGCCCTACAATGAGCAGTTCTTC. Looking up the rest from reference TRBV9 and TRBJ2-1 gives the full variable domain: DSGVTQTPKHLITATGQRVTLRCSPRSGDLSVYWYQQSLDQGLQFLIQYYNGEERAKGNILERFSAQQFPDLHSELNLSSLELGDSALYFCASSLTGSSGPPYNEQFFGPGTRLTVL.

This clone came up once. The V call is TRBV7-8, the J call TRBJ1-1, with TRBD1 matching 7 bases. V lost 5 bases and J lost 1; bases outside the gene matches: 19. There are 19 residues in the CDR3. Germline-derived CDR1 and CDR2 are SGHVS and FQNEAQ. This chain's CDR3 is CASSLWGTVYVRENTEAFF. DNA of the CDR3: TGTGCCAGCAGCCTCTGGGGGACAGTTTACGTACGGGAGAACACTGAAGCTTTCTTT.

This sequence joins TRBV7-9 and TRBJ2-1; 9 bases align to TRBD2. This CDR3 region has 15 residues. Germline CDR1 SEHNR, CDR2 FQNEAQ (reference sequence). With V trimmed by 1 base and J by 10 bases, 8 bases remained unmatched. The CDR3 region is CASSLGSGGPKEQFF. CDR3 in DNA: TGTGCCAGCAGCTTAGGCAGCGGGGGGCCCAAGGAGCAGTTCTTC.

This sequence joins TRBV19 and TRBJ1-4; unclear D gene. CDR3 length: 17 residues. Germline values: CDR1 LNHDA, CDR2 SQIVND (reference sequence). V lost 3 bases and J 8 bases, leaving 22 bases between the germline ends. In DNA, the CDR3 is TGTGCCAGTAGTATTCCTCTCGGTGGGGAGGAGGTCGAAAAACTGTTTTTT. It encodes CASSIPLGGEEVEKLFF. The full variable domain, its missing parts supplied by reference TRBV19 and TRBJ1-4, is DGGITQSPKYLFRKEGQNVTLSCEQNLNHDAMYWYRQDPGQGLRLIYYSQIVNDFQKGDIAEGYSVSREKKESFPLTVTSAQKNPTAFYLCASSIPLGGEEVEKLFFGSGTQLSVL.

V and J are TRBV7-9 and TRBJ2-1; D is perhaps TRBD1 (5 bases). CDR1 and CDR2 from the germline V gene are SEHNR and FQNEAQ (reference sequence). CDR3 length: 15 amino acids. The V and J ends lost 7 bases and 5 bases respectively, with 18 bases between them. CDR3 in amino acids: CASTSVDIQNNEQFF. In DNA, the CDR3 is TGTGCCAGCACCTCTGTGGACATACAGAACAATGAGCAGTTCTTC.

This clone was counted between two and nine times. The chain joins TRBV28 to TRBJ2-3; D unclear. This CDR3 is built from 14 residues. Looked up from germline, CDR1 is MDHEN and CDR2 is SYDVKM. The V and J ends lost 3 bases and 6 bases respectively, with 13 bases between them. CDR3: CASSFLVNGDTQYF. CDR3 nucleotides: TGTGCCAGCAGTTTCCTGGTCAACGGGGATACGCAGTATTTT.

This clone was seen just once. The CDR3 coding sequence is TGTGCCAGCATCGAGGTGGGACTATTCCGATCAAATGAGCAGTTCTTC. Residues: CASIEVGLFRSNEQFF. This rearrangement joins TRBV13 to TRBJ2-1, with 7 bases matching TRBD2. J was trimmed by 7 bases and V by 7 bases; bases with no gene match: 16. This CDR3 region has 16 residues. Germline V gene sequence: CDR1 PRHDT, CDR2 FYEKMQ (reference sequence).

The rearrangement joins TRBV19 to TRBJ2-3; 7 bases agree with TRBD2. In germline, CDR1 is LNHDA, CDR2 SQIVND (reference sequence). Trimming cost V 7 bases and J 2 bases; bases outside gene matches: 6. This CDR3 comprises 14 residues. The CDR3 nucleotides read TGTGCCAGTACATCCGGGGGGTTCACAGATACGCAGTATTTT. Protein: CASTSGGFTDTQYF.

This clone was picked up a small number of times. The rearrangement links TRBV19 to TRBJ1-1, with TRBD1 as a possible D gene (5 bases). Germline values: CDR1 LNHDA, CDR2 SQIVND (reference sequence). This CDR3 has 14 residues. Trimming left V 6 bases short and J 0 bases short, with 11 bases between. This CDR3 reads CASRHRNMNTEAFF. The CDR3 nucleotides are TGTGCCAGTAGGCACAGGAACATGAACACTGAAGCTTTCTTT. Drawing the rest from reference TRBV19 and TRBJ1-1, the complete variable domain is DGGITQSPKYLFRKEGQNVTLSCEQNLNHDAMYWYRQDPGQGLRLIYYSQIVNDFQKGDIAEGYSVSREKKESFPLTVTSAQKNPTAFYLCASRHRNMNTEAFFGQGTRLTVV.

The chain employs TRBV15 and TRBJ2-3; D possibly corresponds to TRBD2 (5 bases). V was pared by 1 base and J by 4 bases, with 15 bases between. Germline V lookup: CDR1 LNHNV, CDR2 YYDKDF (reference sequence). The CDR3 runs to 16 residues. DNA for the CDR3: TGTGCCACCAGCAGAGGAATAGGGAGTAGCCCAGATACGCAGTATTTT. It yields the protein CATSRGIGSSPDTQYF.

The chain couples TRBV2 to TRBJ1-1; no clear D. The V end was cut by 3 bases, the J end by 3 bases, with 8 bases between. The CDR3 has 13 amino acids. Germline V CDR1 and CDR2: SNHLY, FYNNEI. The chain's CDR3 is CASSETLDTEAFF. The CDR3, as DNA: TGTGCCAGCAGTGAGACTTTGGACACTGAAGCTTTCTTT. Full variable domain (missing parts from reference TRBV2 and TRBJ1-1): EPEVTQTPSHQVTQMGQEVILRCVPISNHLYFYWYRQILGQKVEFLVSFYNNEISEKSEIFDDQFSVERPDGSNFTLKIRSTKLEDSAMYFCASSETLDTEAFFGQGTRLTVV.

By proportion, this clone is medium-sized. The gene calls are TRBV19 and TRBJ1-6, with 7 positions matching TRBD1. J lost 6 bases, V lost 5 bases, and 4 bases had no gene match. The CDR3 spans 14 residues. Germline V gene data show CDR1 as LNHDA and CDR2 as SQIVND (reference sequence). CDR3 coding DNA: TGTGCCAGTAGTTACAGGGGAGGTAATTCACCCCTCCACTTT. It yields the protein CASSYRGGNSPLHF.